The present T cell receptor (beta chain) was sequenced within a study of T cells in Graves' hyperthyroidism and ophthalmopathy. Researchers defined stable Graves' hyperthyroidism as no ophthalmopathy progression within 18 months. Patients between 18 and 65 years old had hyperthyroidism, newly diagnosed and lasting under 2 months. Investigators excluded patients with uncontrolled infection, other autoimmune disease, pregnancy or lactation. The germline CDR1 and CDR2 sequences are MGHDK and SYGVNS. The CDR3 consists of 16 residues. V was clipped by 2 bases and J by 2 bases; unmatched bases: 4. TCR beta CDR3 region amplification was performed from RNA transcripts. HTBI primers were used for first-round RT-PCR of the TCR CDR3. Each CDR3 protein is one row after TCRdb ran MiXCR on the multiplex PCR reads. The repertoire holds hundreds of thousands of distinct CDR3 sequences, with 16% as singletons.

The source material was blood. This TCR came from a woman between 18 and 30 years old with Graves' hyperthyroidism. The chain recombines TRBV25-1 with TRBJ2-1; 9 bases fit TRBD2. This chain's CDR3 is CASSEPSGTTYNEQFF. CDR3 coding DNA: TGTGCCAGCAGTGAACCTAGCGGGACAACCTACAATGAGCAGTTCTTC.